Listed below are T cell receptor beta chains from one sample, sequenced in a study of OX40 agonist ivuxolimab in advanced cancers. The table came from immunoSEQ multiplex PCR; TCRdb's copy has only in-frame clones and leaves some out. The sample contains over 45,000 clones, more than 85% of which appear only once. Source: CD4+ or CD8+ T cells sorted from blood, taken in a trial of the OX40 agonist ivuxolimab. The source is an adult with an advanced solid tumor such as melanoma, head and neck, liver or kidney cancer. Each CDR3 is given with its conserved first and last residue. D genes are given only for firm matches. The listing skips clone size in some rows; elsewhere it reads once, few, many or a size class.

v_gene	abundance	j_gene	d_gene	len	CDR3aa	CDR3nt
TRBV28	few	TRBJ2-7	TRBD2	15	CASRPGGTHPEEQYF	TGTGCCAGCAGACCCGGGGGGACCCACCCTGAGGAGCAGTACTTC
TRBV5-1	-	TRBJ2-3	TRBD2	15	CASSEGLAGADTQYF	TGCGCCAGCAGCGAGGGACTAGCGGGGGCAGATACGCAGTATTTT
TRBV11-2	-	TRBJ2-7	TRBD2	16	CASSAASSGISYEQYF	TGTGCCAGCAGCGCGGCCAGTAGCGGGATCTCCTACGAGCAGTACTTC
TRBV6-4	-	TRBJ2-7	TRBD1	16	CASTPDRDRNLCEQYF	TGTGCCAGCACCCCGGACAGGGACCGAAACCTTTGCGAGCAGTACTTC
TRBV29-1	once	TRBJ1-1	-	10	CSVEIYEAFF	TGCAGCGTTGAAATATATGAAGCTTTCTTT
TRBV6-5	once	TRBJ1-5	TRBD1	14	CASSSQGSQGPQHF	TGTGCCAGCAGTTCACAGGGGTCACAGGGGCCCCAGCATTTT
TRBV28	-	TRBJ2-1	-	17	CASSLSLSQGTDNEQFF	TGTGCCAGCAGTTTATCCCTGAGCCAGGGCACCGACAATGAGCAGTTCTTC
TRBV5-6	-	TRBJ2-1	-	11	CASSFYNEQFF	TGTGCCAGCAGCTTTTACAATGAGCAGTTCTTC
TRBV7-9	-	TRBJ1-4	-	16	CASSVAKGLTNEKLFF	TGTGCCAGCAGCGTTGCGAAGGGGCTTACTAATGAAAAACTGTTTTTT
TRBV19	-	TRBJ2-7	TRBD1	15	CASRTSGQGAYEQYF	TGTGCCAGTAGGACATCGGGACAGGGGGCCTACGAGCAGTACTTC
TRBV27	-	TRBJ2-7	TRBD2	13	CASSLAGGLEQYF	TGTGCCAGCAGTTTAGCGGGAGGGCTGGAGCAGTACTTC
TRBV6-5	few	TRBJ2-1	-	13	CASSYREHNEQFF	TGTGCCAGCAGTTACAGGGAGCACAATGAGCAGTTCTTC
TRBV7-9	-	TRBJ2-7	-	14	CASSSLDGLYEQYF	TGTGCCAGCAGCTCCCTCGACGGGCTCTACGAGCAGTACTTC
TRBV27	-	TRBJ2-7	-	13	CASSWTPRNEQYF	TGTGCCAGCAGTTGGACACCTCGCAACGAGCAGTACTTC
TRBV15	-	TRBJ2-1	-	16	CATSSAERLRDNEQFF	TGTGCCACCAGCAGTGCCGAGCGCCTCAGGGACAATGAGCAGTTCTTC
TRBV28	-	TRBJ2-7	-	14	CASSLGLGGYEQYF	TGTGCCAGCAGCTTAGGGCTAGGGGGATACGAGCAGTACTTC
TRBV15	-	TRBJ2-2	TRBD1	16	CATSRGITGGTGELFF	TGTGCCACCAGCAGAGGAATCACAGGGGGCACCGGGGAGCTGTTTTTT
TRBV19	-	TRBJ2-1	-	12	CASSIDYNEQFF	TGTGCCAGTAGTATAGACTACAATGAGCAGTTCTTC
TRBV2	-	TRBJ1-2	-	10	CASSERNCTF	TGTGCCAGCAGTGAAAGAAATTGTACCTTC
TRBV7-7	-	TRBJ2-1	TRBD2	15	CASSLAGGPGNEQFF	TGTGCTAGCAGCTTAGCGGGAGGGCCGGGAAATGAGCAGTTCTTC
TRBV19	-	TRBJ1-3	-	14	CASSPGSTGSTIYF	TGTGCCAGTAGCCCCGGCTCGACAGGTAGCACCATATATTTT
TRBV15	-	TRBJ2-5	TRBD1	16	CATSTSFGQGIETQYF	TGTGCCACCAGCACATCGTTTGGACAGGGCATAGAGACCCAGTACTTC
TRBV18	-	TRBJ1-2	-	12	CASQPGGYGYTF	TGTGCCAGCCAACCGGGGGGGTATGGCTACACCTTC
TRBV27	-	TRBJ2-2	-	11	CASSRGLELFF	TGTGCCAGCAGTAGAGGCTTGGAGCTGTTTTTT
TRBV10-3	-	TRBJ2-5	-	15	CAISEPGAYQETQYF	TGTGCCATCAGTGAACCAGGGGCGTACCAAGAGACCCAGTACTTC
TRBV27	-	TRBJ2-1	-	13	CASSLGLTTEQFF	TGTGCCAGCAGTTTAGGGTTGACCACTGAGCAGTTCTTC
TRBV19	once	TRBJ2-1	-	14	CASSIKLQSNEQFF	TGTGCCAGTAGTATCAAGTTGCAAAGCAATGAGCAGTTCTTC
TRBV27	-	TRBJ1-1	-	15	CASSLSPGLNTEAFF	TGTGCCAGCAGTTTATCCCCAGGCTTGAACACTGAAGCTTTCTTT
TRBV5-6	-	TRBJ2-3	TRBD2	14	CASSLKREVDTQYF	TGTGCCAGCAGCTTGAAGCGGGAGGTAGATACGCAGTATTTT
TRBV19	-	TRBJ1-5	-	14	CASSIAQVNQPQHF	TGTGCCAGTAGTATAGCTCAGGTCAATCAGCCCCAGCATTTT
TRBV5-4	few	TRBJ2-2	-	13	CASSLQITGELFF	TGTGCCAGCAGCCTTCAGATCACCGGGGAGCTGTTTTTT
TRBV5-6	-	TRBJ2-7	-	15	CASSPAGLRYYEQYF	TGTGCCAGCAGCCCCGCAGGTCTTCGATACTACGAGCAGTACTTC
TRBV7-8	-	TRBJ2-3	-	16	CASSLLAALTTDTQYF	TGTGCCAGCAGCTTATTAGCTGCTCTAACCACAGATACGCAGTATTTT